This T cell receptor beta chain stems from a study of T cells in Graves' hyperthyroidism and ophthalmopathy. Authors of the study amplified TCR beta CDR3 regions from RNA transcripts. An initial round of RT-PCR targeting the TCR CDR3 relied on the HTBI primer set. MiXCR, applied by TCRdb to the multiplex PCR reads, yields one record per CDR3 protein. Here the sample spans 490,000 or so distinct CDR3 sequences, roughly 15% being singletons. CDR3 size: 13 residues. The junction had 6 bases not matched to a gene; V was cut back by 7 bases and J by 5 bases. CDR1 LNHDA and CDR2 SQIVND come from the germline V gene (reference sequence). This clonotype was counted between two and nine times.

This clonotype was obtained from a woman aged 30 to 39 with Graves' ophthalmopathy. The J gene is TRBJ2-7, the V gene TRBV19; 9 nucleotides match TRBD1. The source material was blood. The CDR3 DNA follows: TGTGCCAGTACCCGGGACAGGGCGGACGAGCAGTACTTC. Translation gives CASTRDRADEQYF.